This record looks at one T cell receptor (beta chain) sequence and its context. Its antigen is unidentified. Primed by a sample-barcoded 5' primer and a J-beta primer mix, a second PCR proceeded for 7 to 11 cycles. TCRdb redid the calling of the 5' RACE reads with MiXCR, one entry per CDR3 protein. The table lists about 680,000 distinct CDR3 sequences, more than 40% of them singletons. The CDR3 is 14 amino acids. V lost 3 bases and J lost 3, with 10 bases in between. This entry comes from a study of blood T cells in healthy people across ages. Study-level points and caveats: Aged donors had fewer naive CD4+ cells and lower diversity than long-lived donors.

Sequences were obtained from blood. This receptor was taken from a woman aged 60-75 years in good health. V usage is TRBV12-3 or TRBV12-4 and J usage is TRBJ2-3; no definite D call. CDR3: CASSFTGTTDTQYF. CDR3 nucleotides: TGTGCCAGCAGTTTTACCGGAACAACAGATACGCAGTATTTT.